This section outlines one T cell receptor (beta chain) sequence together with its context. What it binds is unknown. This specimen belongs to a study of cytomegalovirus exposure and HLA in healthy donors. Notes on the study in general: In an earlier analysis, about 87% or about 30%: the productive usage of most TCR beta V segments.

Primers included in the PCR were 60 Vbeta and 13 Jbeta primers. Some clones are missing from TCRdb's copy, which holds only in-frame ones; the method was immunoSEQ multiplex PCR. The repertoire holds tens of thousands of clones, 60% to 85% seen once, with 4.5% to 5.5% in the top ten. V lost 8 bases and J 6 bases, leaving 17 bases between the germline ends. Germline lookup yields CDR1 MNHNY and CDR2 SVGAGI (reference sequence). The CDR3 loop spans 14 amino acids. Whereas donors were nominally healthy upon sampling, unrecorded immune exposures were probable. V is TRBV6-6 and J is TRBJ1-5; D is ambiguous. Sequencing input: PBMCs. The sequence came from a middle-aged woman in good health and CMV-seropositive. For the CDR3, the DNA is TGTGCCAGCTGGGTAGGAGATTTTCGTCAGCCCCAGCATTTT. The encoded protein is CASWVGDFRQPQHF.